What follows are 20 T cell receptor beta chains derived from one specimen sequenced in a study of monozygotic twins with cystic fibrosis (dated by TCRdb to the early 2020s). Libraries came from the immunoSEQ multiplex PCR assay. Imported from immuneACCESS, the table was reduced by TCRdb to in-frame sequences with V and J called. These copies leave out some clones; in studies compared against another copy, an unresolved V gene accounts for under half, and the cause of the remainder is not known. Counted in this sample were 11,000 to 15,000 clones; 95% to 99% of them appeared once. Over 0.35% of the sample goes to the ten largest clones. The sample comprised blood. The receptors here all came from a girl aged 2 to 10 with cystic fibrosis.

The CDR3 region has the DNA TGTGCCAGCAGCTTGCAGCCGAACACTGAAGCTTTCTTT. It specifies CASSLQPNTEAFF. The rearrangement joins TRBV7-2 to TRBJ1-1; D uncertain. V lost 3 bases, J lost 1 base, and 6 bases lay in between. The CDR3 totals 13 residues. Germline V gives CDR1 SGHTA, CDR2 FQGNSA.

The rearrangement links TRBV29-1 to TRBJ2-3; D is unresolved. Germline V gene lookup returns CDR1 SQVTM and CDR2 ANQGSEA. This CDR3 contains 10 residues. Trimming took 7 bases from V and 6 from J, leaving 8 bases between them. This CDR3 is CSGYWDTQYF. The CDR3 nucleotides read TGCAGCGGGTACTGGGATACGCAGTATTTT.

The chain recombines TRBV19 with TRBJ2-1; the D gene is possibly TRBD1 (6 bases). Trimming cost V 5 bases and J 7 bases, with 9 bases left between them. The length of the CDR3 is 12 residues. Germline CDR1 LNHDA, CDR2 SQIVND (reference sequence). The CDR3 region is CASSDRLNEQFF. The CDR3 nucleotides read TGTGCCAGTAGTGACAGGTTAAATGAGCAGTTCTTC.

The chain combines TRBV27 with TRBJ2-7; maybe TRBD1 (6 bases). V dropped 3 bases and J dropped 3 bases, with 18 bases sitting between them. This CDR3 contains 16 residues. CDR1 and CDR2 (germline): MNHEY, SMNVEV (reference sequence). The CDR3 here is CASSFLRQAGSYEQYF. The DNA for the CDR3 is TGTGCCAGCAGTTTCCTTCGACAGGCTGGGAGCTACGAGCAGTACTTC.

The rearrangement joins TRBV5-1 to TRBJ2-7, with D possibly being TRBD2 (6 bases). The ends were cut back, 4 bases at V and 7 bases at J, with 9 bases in the middle. The CDR3 has 11 residues. Germline lookup yields CDR1 SGHRS and CDR2 YFSETQ. The CDR3 loop is CASSDLAEQYF. Written as DNA, the CDR3 is TGCGCCAGCAGCGACCTAGCGGAGCAGTACTTC.

The chain links TRBV27 to TRBJ1-1; D is perhaps TRBD1 (5 bases). V was cut by 8 bases and J by 7 bases, with 23 bases left in between. CDR3 size: 15 residues. Germline V gene data show CDR1 as MNHEY and CDR2 as SMNVEV (reference sequence). The CDR3 nucleotides read TGTGCCAGCGCAATAACAACCGGGACCCCGGATGAAGCTTTCTTT. It is translated as CASAITTGTPDEAFF.

The V gene is TRBV7-2, the J gene TRBJ2-5, with TRBD1 as a possible D gene (6 bases). The CDR3 has 15 amino acids. V gave up 1 base and J gave up 5 bases, with 14 bases separating them. Per germline, CDR1 SGHTA and CDR2 FQGNSA. The DNA of the CDR3 is TGTGCCAGCAGCTTAGACTTGGGGGCGAGGGAGACCCAGTACTTC. Translation: CASSLDLGARETQYF.

The genes are TRBV9 and TRBJ2-3, with D possibly TRBD1 on 6 matching bases. CDR1 and CDR2 (germline): SGDLS, YYNGEE. The CDR3 is 16 amino acids. V was clipped by 3 bases and J by 7 bases, with 21 bases between them. CDR3 sequence (DNA): TGTGCCAGCAGCGCCCTCATGGGGGCGGGTAGTAATACGCAGTATTTT. Translating it yields CASSALMGAGSNTQYF.

V gene TRBV5-1 combines with J gene TRBJ2-5; 8 bases map to TRBD1. CDR1 is SGHRS, CDR2 YFSETQ, per germline. The CDR3 has 14 amino acids. Germline trimming cut 3 bases from V and 7 bases from J; bases unmatched to any gene: 8. The CDR3 DNA follows: TGCGCCAGCAGCTACGGACAGGGATGGGTGACCCAGTACTTC. Amino acid sequence: CASSYGQGWVTQYF.

V usage is TRBV5-1 and J usage is TRBJ2-3; TRBD2 matches 10 bases. V shed 1 base and J 0 bases; nucleotides not matched to a gene: 8. Germline CDR1 is SGHRS and CDR2 is YFSETQ. CDR3 length: 18 amino acids. CDR3 DNA: TGCGCCAGCAGCTTGTCCGTAGCGGGAGGCCGTAGCACAGATACGCAGTATTTT. This translates into CASSLSVAGGRSTDTQYF.

This chain links TRBV10-3 with TRBJ2-5; the match to TRBD2 covers 9 bases. Germline-derived CDR1 and CDR2 are ENHRY and SYGVKD. The CDR3 is 17 amino acids. V lost 3 bases to trimming and J lost 3 bases; unmatched junction nucleotides: 11. The CDR3 protein is CAISDGWIAGVKETQYF. The CDR3 DNA reads TGTGCCATCAGTGACGGATGGATAGCGGGAGTAAAAGAGACCCAGTACTTC.

The chain employs TRBV6-6 and TRBJ1-1, with a possible D match to TRBD1 (6 bases). V was trimmed by 2 bases and J by 1 base, leaving 11 bases between them. Looked up from germline, CDR1 is MNHNY and CDR2 is SVGAGI (reference sequence). The CDR3 totals 15 residues. CDR3 region: CASSYEQGGNTEAFF. The CDR3, as DNA: TGTGCCAGCAGTTACGAACAGGGTGGGAACACTGAAGCTTTCTTT.

The CDR3 DNA sequence: TGTGCCAGCAGCCCCCTCGCTGGCAGAGGGTCCTACGAGCAGTACTTC. It encodes CASSPLAGRGSYEQYF. The rearrangement links TRBV7-8 to TRBJ2-7; TRBD2 is a possible D gene (5 bases). Germline V lookup: CDR1 SGHVS, CDR2 FQNEAQ. V lost 5 bases to trimming and J lost 1 base, with 18 bases between them. The CDR3 contains 16 residues.

The CDR3 DNA reads as TGCAGCGTTAGAACAGGGGCAGGGAACACTGAAGCTTTCTTT. Encoded protein: CSVRTGAGNTEAFF. The genes are TRBV29-1 and TRBJ1-1; 7 bases match TRBD1. The CDR3 is 14 amino acids. The J segment lost 1 base and the V segment lost 5 bases, leaving 7 bases of the junction unmatched. Germline loops: CDR1 SQVTM, CDR2 ANQGSEA. The complete variable domain, with remaining parts taken from reference TRBV29-1 and TRBJ1-1, reads SAVISQKPSRDICQRGTSLTIQCQVDSQVTMMFWYRQQPGQSLTLIATANQGSEATYESGFVIDKFPISRPNLTFSTLTVSNMSPEDSSIYLCSVRTGAGNTEAFFGQGTRLTVV.

The chain links TRBV5-1 to TRBJ1-4; no clear D gene. This CDR3 comprises 13 residues. Per the germline V gene, CDR1 is SGHRS and CDR2 is YFSETQ. V lost 1 base and J lost 4, with 5 bases in between. CDR3 region: CASSLNSNEKLFF. The CDR3 DNA reads TGCGCCAGCAGCTTGAACAGTAATGAAAAACTGTTTTTT.

CDR3 sequence reads: CARRGFIAGDTDTQYF. The CDR3 region has the DNA TGTGCCAGGCGGGGATTTATAGCGGGGGACACAGATACGCAGTATTTT. The chain combines TRBV6-4 with TRBJ2-3, with 9 bases identical to TRBD2. Looked up from germline, CDR1 is MRHNA and CDR2 is SNTAGT. V lost 9 bases, J lost 2 bases, and 12 bases stayed unmatched. The CDR3 has 16 residues.

The chain joins TRBV10-3 to TRBJ2-1, with a possible D match to TRBD2 (6 bases). Deletions cut 5 bases from V and 9 bases from J, with 14 bases between. The CDR3 loop spans 13 amino acids. The germline gives CDR1 ENHRY, CDR2 SYGVKD. CDR3: CAISPAGSGEQFF. The CDR3 nucleotides read TGTGCCATCAGTCCGGCGGGATCGGGTGAGCAGTTCTTC.

The chain links TRBV10-3 to TRBJ2-1, with D unresolved. The CDR3 totals 14 residues. Germline CDR1 is ENHRY and CDR2 is SYGVKD. The germline V and J ends were trimmed by 3 bases and 5 bases, with 11 bases remaining between them. Here the CDR3 reads CAISERSGDNEQFF. For the CDR3, the DNA is TGTGCCATCAGTGAAAGGTCTGGAGACAATGAGCAGTTCTTC.

The chain recombines TRBV21-1 with TRBJ1-1. TRBV21-1 is annotated as a pseudogene. The CDR3 extends over 14 amino acids. The CDR3 DNA is TGTGCCAGCAGCAAATTGGGTAAACACACTGAAGCTTTCTTT. This gives the protein CASSKLGKHTEAFF.

V usage is TRBV9 and J usage is TRBJ2-7; D is undetermined. The length of the CDR3 is 15 residues. Trimming removed 2 bases at V and 0 bases at J, with 12 bases between. Germline loops: CDR1 SGDLS, CDR2 YYNGEE. The CDR3 reads CASSVQVGFSYEQYF. The DNA for the CDR3 is TGTGCCAGCAGCGTCCAAGTGGGATTCTCCTACGAGCAGTACTTC. Full variable domain (outside the CDR3, taken from reference TRBV9 and TRBJ2-7): DSGVTQTPKHLITATGQRVTLRCSPRSGDLSVYWYQQSLDQGLQFLIQYYNGEERAKGNILERFSAQQFPDLHSELNLSSLELGDSALYFCASSVQVGFSYEQYFGPGTRLTVT.